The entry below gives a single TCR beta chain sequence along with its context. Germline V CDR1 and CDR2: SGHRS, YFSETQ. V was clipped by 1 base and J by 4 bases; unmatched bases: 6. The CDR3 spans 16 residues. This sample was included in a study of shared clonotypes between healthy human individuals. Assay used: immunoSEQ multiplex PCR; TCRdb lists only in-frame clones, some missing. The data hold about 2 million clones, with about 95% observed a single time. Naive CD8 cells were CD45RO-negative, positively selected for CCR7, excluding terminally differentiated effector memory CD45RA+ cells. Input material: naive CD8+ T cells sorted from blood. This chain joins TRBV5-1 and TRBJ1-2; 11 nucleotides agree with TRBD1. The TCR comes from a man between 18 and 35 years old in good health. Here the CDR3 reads CASSLLDRGRLYGYTF. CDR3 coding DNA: TGCGCCAGCAGCTTGTTGGACAGGGGGCGTCTCTATGGCTACACCTTC.